Each of the 29 T cell receptor beta chains below was sequenced from the same sample in a study of OX40 agonist ivuxolimab in advanced cancers. TCRdb keeps only in-frame clones here, not all; method: immunoSEQ multiplex PCR. The data contain fewer than 45,000 clones, 88% of them singletons. The source was CD4+ or CD8+ T cells sorted from blood, collected in a trial of the OX40 agonist ivuxolimab. Receptors were obtained from an adult with an advanced solid tumor such as melanoma, head and neck, liver or kidney cancer.

The V gene is TRBV27, the J gene TRBJ2-1, with D perhaps matching TRBD1 (5 bases). The ends were cut back, 2 bases at V and 0 bases at J, with 17 bases in the middle. Looked up from germline, CDR1 is MNHEY and CDR2 is SMNVEV (reference sequence). The CDR3 covers 18 residues. This CDR3 is CASSLLRQGRHSYNEQFF. DNA for the CDR3: TGTGCCAGCAGTTTACTCCGGCAGGGCCGCCACTCCTACAATGAGCAGTTCTTC.

The chain combines TRBV7-3 with TRBJ1-1; D is perhaps TRBD1 (5 bases). This CDR3 contains 14 residues. The V gene lost 5 bases and the J gene lost 5 bases, with 15 bases spanning the gap. Germline loops: CDR1 SGHTA, CDR2 FQGTGA. CDR3 bases: TGTGCCAGCAGCCGAGGGGTGGGTTGGACTGAAGCTTTCTTT. Translating it yields CASSRGVGWTEAFF.

This chain uses TRBV6-1 with TRBJ2-2; unclear D gene. Germline V CDR1 and CDR2: MNHNS, SASEGT. This CDR3 is built from 11 residues. V dropped 6 bases and J dropped 9 bases, with 8 bases sitting between them. This CDR3 is CASRSGRELFF. The CDR3 DNA sequence: TGTGCCAGCAGGTCAGGCAGGGAGCTGTTTTTT.

This chain joins TRBV5-6 and TRBJ1-1; maybe TRBD1 (6 bases). V was clipped by 7 bases and J by 1 base, with 11 bases between them. This CDR3 comprises 13 residues. Germline CDR1 reads SGHDT; CDR2 reads YYEEEE. CDR3 in DNA: TGTGCCAGCTTTCTACAGGGGAACACTGAAGCTTTCTTT. Protein product: CASFLQGNTEAFF. Looking up the rest from reference TRBV5-6 and TRBJ1-1 gives the full variable domain: DAGVTQSPTHLIKTRGQQVTLRCSPKSGHDTVSWYQQALGQGPQFIFQYYEEEERQRGNFPDRFSGHQFPNYSSELNVNALLLGDSALYLCASFLQGNTEAFFGQGTRLTVV.

The chain is built from TRBV6-6 and TRBJ1-2, with no clear D. Trimming stripped 6 bases from V and 3 bases from J, with 11 bases between. Germline V gene data show CDR1 as MNHNY and CDR2 as SVGAGI (reference sequence). The CDR3 totals 13 residues. The CDR3 nucleotides read TGTGCCAGCAGCTGGGCTGGGGACTATGGCTACACCTTC. Translated, it gives CASSWAGDYGYTF.

This chain uses TRBV6-5 with TRBJ2-7, with 7 bases matching TRBD2. Germline V gene data show CDR1 as MNHEY and CDR2 as SVGAGI. The CDR3 has 13 residues. V lost 10 bases and J lost 1; bases outside the gene matches: 7. The CDR3 nucleotides are TGTGCCACCCGCGGGGGATTGTCCTACGAGCAGTACTTC. Its protein product is CATRGGLSYEQYF.

The V and J genes are TRBV18 and TRBJ2-7, with TRBD1 identical over 8 bases. The germline V gene encodes CDR1 KGHSH and CDR2 LQKENI. The CDR3 contains 20 residues. V trimming: 6 bases; J trimming: 3 bases; junction bases outside the gene matches: 25. The CDR3 nucleotides are TGTGCCAGCTCTCACCGACGGGTCTGGTTAGGGGGACAGGACTTCTACGAGCAGTACTTC. Amino acid sequence: CASSHRRVWLGGQDFYEQYF.

The chain uses TRBV28 and TRBJ2-7; maybe TRBD1 (6 bases). Trimming took 3 bases from V and 2 from J, leaving 11 bases between them. Germline assignment: CDR1 MDHEN and CDR2 SYDVKM. The CDR3 has 14 amino acids. In DNA form, the CDR3 reads TGTGCCAGCAGTTTGCGGACAGTCCCCTACGAGCAGTACTTC. This sequence encodes CASSLRTVPYEQYF. The full variable domain, its missing parts supplied by reference TRBV28 and TRBJ2-7, is DVKVTQSSRYLVKRTGEKVFLECVQDMDHENMFWYRQDPGLGLRLIYFSYDVKMKEKGDIPEGYSVSREKKERFSLILESASTNQTSMYLCASSLRTVPYEQYFGPGTRLTVT.

The chain combines TRBV30 with TRBJ2-3; D not resolved. This CDR3 has 14 residues. Germline CDR1 GTSNPN, CDR2 SVGIG (reference sequence). V shed 0 bases and J shed 2 bases, with 9 bases lying between them. This CDR3 reads CAWSVHVATDTQYF. Written as DNA, the CDR3 is TGTGCCTGGAGTGTACATGTAGCCACAGATACGCAGTATTTT. Supplemented by reference TRBV30 and TRBJ2-3, the full variable domain reads SQTIHQWPATLVQPVGSPLSLECTVEGTSNPNLYWYRQAAGRGLQLLFYSVGIGQISSEVPQNLSASRPQDRQFILSSKKLLLSDSGFYLCAWSVHVATDTQYFGPGTRLTVL.

V gene TRBV4-1 combines with J gene TRBJ1-5; D remains ambiguous. Germline CDR1 and CDR2: MGHRA and YSYEKL. This CDR3 has 14 residues. The V gene lost 3 bases and the J gene lost 5 bases, with 11 bases spanning the gap. The CDR3 loop is CASSQDDGDQPQHF. DNA of the CDR3: TGCGCCAGCAGCCAGGACGACGGGGATCAGCCCCAGCATTTT.

The chain links TRBV7-2 to TRBJ2-3, with 7 bases aligning to TRBD1. J was trimmed by 4 bases and V by 4 bases; bases with no gene match: 11. Germline assignment: CDR1 SGHTA and CDR2 FQGNSA. CDR3 length: 16 amino acids. DNA for the CDR3: TGTGCCAGCAGCTCAAGTCAAGGACAGGAGGCAGATACGCAGTATTTT. Its protein product is CASSSSQGQEADTQYF.

This clone was counted only a few times. The V call is TRBV28, the J call TRBJ1-5, with D unresolved. Trimming pared 4 bases from V and 1 base from J, leaving 5 bases between. Germline V gives CDR1 MDHEN, CDR2 SYDVKM. The CDR3 totals 13 residues. CDR3 amino acids: CASSWYSNQPQHF. CDR3 coding DNA: TGTGCCAGCAGTTGGTACAGCAATCAGCCCCAGCATTTT. Full variable domain (remainder filled in from reference TRBV28 and TRBJ1-5): DVKVTQSSRYLVKRTGEKVFLECVQDMDHENMFWYRQDPGLGLRLIYFSYDVKMKEKGDIPEGYSVSREKKERFSLILESASTNQTSMYLCASSWYSNQPQHFGDGTRLSIL.

The chain has TRBV9 and TRBJ1-4; 9 bases match TRBD1. Germline V gene lookup returns CDR1 SGDLS and CDR2 YYNGEE. There are 15 residues in the CDR3. The V gene end was trimmed by 6 bases and the J gene end by 4 bases; junction bases not matched to a gene: 7. The CDR3 DNA sequence: TGTGCCAGCACCAGAGGGGACAGGGATAATGAAAAACTGTTTTTT. Its translation: CASTRGDRDNEKLFF.

The V gene is TRBV7-2, the J gene TRBJ1-1; 7 positions agree with TRBD1. The germline V gene encodes CDR1 SGHTA and CDR2 FQGNSA. V shed 5 bases, J shed 4 bases, and the junction held 4 bases outside the gene matches. The CDR3 is 13 amino acids. CDR3 amino acids: CASSRQGATEAFF. CDR3 DNA: TGTGCCAGCAGCCGACAGGGCGCCACTGAAGCTTTCTTT.

The CDR3: CASSEPTRVLNEQYF. CDR3 sequence (DNA): TGTGCCAGCAGTGAACCGACGAGAGTTCTCAACGAGCAGTACTTC. J is TRBJ2-7 and V is TRBV6-1; no firm D call. Germline CDR1 is MNHNS and CDR2 is SASEGT. V was trimmed by 2 bases and J by 5 bases, leaving 16 bases between them. This CDR3 region has 15 residues.

The chain combines TRBV27 with TRBJ2-2; D remains unclear. Germline loops: CDR1 MNHEY, CDR2 SMNVEV (reference sequence). Trimming shortened V by 4 bases and J by 6 bases, and 9 bases separated the two germline ends. The CDR3 spans 13 residues. The CDR3 coding sequence is TGTGCCAGCAGTTATGATTTCGCCGGGGAGCTGTTTTTT. Translation gives CASSYDFAGELFF.

The CDR3 DNA reads as TGTGCCAGCAACACTCGGCGGGAGATCCGGGGAGAGACCCAGTACTTC. Its translation: CASNTRREIRGETQYF. The chain is built from TRBV2 and TRBJ2-5; 7 bases map to TRBD2. CDR1 is SNHLY, CDR2 FYNNEI, per germline. J was trimmed by 4 bases and V by 7 bases; bases with no gene match: 15. CDR3 length: 16 residues.

The rearrangement joins TRBV6-5 to TRBJ1-1; no clear D gene. Trimming removed 8 bases at V and 4 bases at J, with 11 bases between. Germline lookup yields CDR1 MNHEY and CDR2 SVGAGI. The CDR3 length is 12 residues. The CDR3 reads CASGRRLTEAFF. In nucleotides, the CDR3 is TGTGCCAGCGGTCGTCGTCTCACTGAAGCTTTCTTT.

The J gene is TRBJ2-1, the V gene TRBV5-1; D uncertain. V was clipped by 0 bases and J by 5 bases, with 6 bases between them. Germline loops: CDR1 SGHRS, CDR2 YFSETQ. The CDR3 loop spans 13 amino acids. Here the CDR3 reads CASSLVVNNEQFF. The CDR3 coding sequence is TGCGCCAGCAGCTTGGTTGTTAACAATGAGCAGTTCTTC.

The chain uses TRBV5-1 and TRBJ2-3; no firm D call. Looked up from germline, CDR1 is SGHRS and CDR2 is YFSETQ. The V end lost 1 base, the J end lost 0 bases, and 9 bases lay between the germline ends. This CDR3 is 15 amino acids long. CDR3 region: CASSLTATSTDTQYF. In DNA form, the CDR3 reads TGCGCCAGCAGCTTGACAGCTACTAGCACAGATACGCAGTATTTT.

The CDR3 here is CASSLRLTSATDTQYF. Written as DNA, the CDR3 is TGTGCCAGCAGCTTGCGCCTGACTAGCGCCACAGATACGCAGTATTTT. The genes are TRBV5-8 and TRBJ2-3, with TRBD2 matching 8 bases. Trimming at V came to 1 base and at J to 2 bases, leaving 6 bases not matched to a gene. The CDR3 is 16 residues long. Germline CDR1 is SGHTS and CDR2 is YDEGEE.

The chain is built from TRBV7-6 and TRBJ1-2; D is ambiguous. Germline CDR1 SGHVS, CDR2 FNYEAQ. V lost 1 base, J lost 0 bases, and 3 bases lay in between. The CDR3 totals 13 residues. Here the CDR3 DNA reads TGTGCCAGCAGCTTAGGACCTAACTATGGCTACACCTTC. Protein: CASSLGPNYGYTF. Based on the CDR3 plus reference TRBV7-6 and TRBJ1-2, the full variable domain is GAGVSQSPRYKVTKRGQDVALRCDPISGHVSLYWYRQALGQGPEFLTYFNYEAQQDKSGLPNDRFSAERPEGSISTLTIQRTEQRDSAMYRCASSLGPNYGYTFGSGTRLTVV.

The chain employs TRBV11-2 and TRBJ1-4, with 7 bases lining up with TRBD1. Germline V CDR1 and CDR2: SGHAT, FQNNGV. The CDR3 extends over 16 amino acids. The V gene end was trimmed by 5 bases and the J gene end by 10 bases; junction bases not matched to a gene: 16. The CDR3 DNA sequence: TGTGCCAGCAGCATTAGGGGGGACAGAATCGATCCAAAACTGTTTTTT. Translated: CASSIRGDRIDPKLFF.

V is TRBV2 and J is TRBJ1-1, with D perhaps TRBD1 (5 bases). Germline V CDR1 and CDR2: SNHLY, FYNNEI. V lost 8 bases, J lost 5 bases, and 18 bases lay in between. The CDR3 has 14 amino acids. DNA for the CDR3: TGTGCCAGCGGGTGGGGGACCCTTGGGACTGAAGCTTTCTTT. Its protein is CASGWGTLGTEAFF.

This chain links TRBV5-4 with TRBJ1-3; possible D gene TRBD1, 5 bases. The germline V gene has CDR1 SGHNT and CDR2 YYREEE (reference sequence). The ends were cut back, 4 bases at V and 0 bases at J, with 14 bases in the middle. The CDR3 runs to 16 residues. The CDR3 here is CASSGGDRYSGNTIYF. In DNA form, the CDR3 reads TGTGCCAGCAGCGGGGGTGACAGATACTCTGGAAACACCATATATTTT.

V gene TRBV5-6 combines with J gene TRBJ1-4, with a weak D call TRBD1 (5 bases). Germline values: CDR1 SGHDT, CDR2 YYEEEE. The CDR3 contains 17 residues. V was trimmed by 3 bases and J by 0 bases, leaving 15 bases between them. The CDR3 DNA follows: TGTGCCAGCAGCTACACCTCGGGGGGTGCAACTAATGAAAAACTGTTTTTT. Protein: CASSYTSGGATNEKLFF.

V and J are TRBV7-8 and TRBJ1-1; 9 nucleotides align to TRBD1. The CDR3 has 15 amino acids. Looked up from germline, CDR1 is SGHVS and CDR2 is FQNEAQ. V dropped 5 bases and J dropped 1; count of bases not matched to a gene: 5. The CDR3 is CASSVRDRANTEAFF. Here the CDR3 DNA reads TGTGCCAGCAGCGTACGGGACAGGGCGAACACTGAAGCTTTCTTT.

CDR3 loop: CASSIGAGNEQFF. CDR3 nucleotide sequence: TGTGCCAGTAGTATCGGTGCGGGTAATGAGCAGTTCTTC. The V and J genes are TRBV19 and TRBJ2-1, with D possibly being TRBD2 (5 bases). Between the trimmed V and J ends, which lost 3 bases and 7 bases, there was a span of 10 bases. This CDR3 is 13 amino acids long. Germline V gene lookup returns CDR1 LNHDA and CDR2 SQIVND (reference sequence).

This clone was counted between two and nine times. V gene TRBV5-4 combines with J gene TRBJ2-5; maybe TRBD2 (6 bases). Trimming stripped 3 bases from V and 2 bases from J, with 14 bases between. The CDR3 extends over 15 amino acids. CDR1 is SGHNT and CDR2 is YYREEE in the germline V gene (reference sequence). The CDR3 nucleotides read TGTGCCAGCAGCTCGTCTCTAGCGCCTCAAGAGACCCAGTACTTC. Residues: CASSSSLAPQETQYF.